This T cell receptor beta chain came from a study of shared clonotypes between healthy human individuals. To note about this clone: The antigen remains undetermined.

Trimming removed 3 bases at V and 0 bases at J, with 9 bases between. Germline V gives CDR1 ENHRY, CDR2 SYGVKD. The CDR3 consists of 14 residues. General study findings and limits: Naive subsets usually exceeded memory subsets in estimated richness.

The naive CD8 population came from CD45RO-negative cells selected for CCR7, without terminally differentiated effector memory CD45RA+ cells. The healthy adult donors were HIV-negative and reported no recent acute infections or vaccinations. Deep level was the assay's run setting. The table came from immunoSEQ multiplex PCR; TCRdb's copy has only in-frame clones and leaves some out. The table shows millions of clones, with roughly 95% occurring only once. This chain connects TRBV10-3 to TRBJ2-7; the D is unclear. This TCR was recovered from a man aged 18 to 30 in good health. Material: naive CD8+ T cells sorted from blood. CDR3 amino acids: CAISDMESSYEQYF. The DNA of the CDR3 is TGTGCCATCAGTGACATGGAATCCTCCTACGAGCAGTACTTC.